This T cell receptor beta chain was recovered during a study of cytomegalovirus exposure and HLA in healthy donors. Overall study findings and caveats: The analysis excluded some indistinguishable V segments, including TRBV6-2 and TRBV6-3. Previous analysis showed most TCR beta V segments were productive about 90% or about 30% of the time.

With respect to this clone: The antigen remains undetermined.

The CDR3 loop spans 15 amino acids. In germline, CDR1 is SGHRS, CDR2 YFSETQ. The V and J ends lost 3 bases and 5 bases respectively, with 17 bases between them. The PCR was carried out with 60 Vbeta primers and 13 Jbeta primers. Assay used: immunoSEQ multiplex PCR; TCRdb lists only in-frame clones, some missing. The sample includes tens of thousands of clones, 80% to 90% of them seen just once. The source of this sequence is a woman in her twenties or thirties in good health and CMV-seropositive. The chain joins TRBV5-1 to TRBJ1-1, with D possibly TRBD1 on 5 matching bases. The sequenced sample consisted of PBMCs. The CDR3 reads CASSSPVAGMTEAFF. Written as DNA, the CDR3 is TGCGCCAGCAGCTCTCCGGTGGCAGGGATGACTGAAGCTTTCTTT.